Listed below are T cell receptor beta chains from one sample, sequenced in a study of shared clonotypes between healthy human individuals. The table came from immunoSEQ multiplex PCR; TCRdb's copy has only in-frame clones and leaves some out. The sample includes about 680,000 clones, just over 90% of them seen just once. The sample consisted of naive CD8+ T cells sorted from blood. The receptor set was obtained from a man in his thirties or forties in good health. Both conserved end residues are part of each CDR3. Each record gives: D gene, V gene, clone size, J gene, CDR3 DNA, CDR3 protein. A D gene is named only where the DNA matches it firmly. Rows give clone size only sometimes, using once, few, many, or a class for an expanded clone.

-,TRBV6-6,-,TRBJ2-5,TGTGCCAGCAGTTACCAGATGGCGGGAACCCAAGAGACCCAGTACTTC,CASSYQMAGTQETQYF
-,TRBV29-1,-,TRBJ1-2,TGCAGCGTTGAAGAAGCGGCAGGGCAAAAAGGCTATGGCTACACCTTC,CSVEEAAGQKGYGYTF
-,TRBV5-5,-,TRBJ2-3,TGTGCCAGCAGCTTGGAATCCTGGGACGACACAGATACGCAGTATTTT,CASSLESWDDTDTQYF
-,TRBV10-2,-,TRBJ1-1,TGCGCCAGCAGGGACCCGGAGAACACTGAAGCTTTCTTT,CASRDPENTEAFF
-,TRBV28,-,TRBJ2-3,TGTGCCAGCAGTTCCAATCTCCGGGGGAACTTTAGCACAGATACGCAGTATTTT,CASSSNLRGNFSTDTQYF
-,TRBV19,-,TRBJ2-1,TGTGCCAGTAGTCTATACAGCTACAATGAGCAGTTCTTC,CASSLYSYNEQFF
-,TRBV7-9,once,TRBJ1-3,TGTGCCAGCAGCTTTCCGTCTGGAAACACCATATATTTT,CASSFPSGNTIYF
-,TRBV13,-,TRBJ2-7,TGTGCCAGCAGCTTCGGGACCTTTAGGGAGCAGTACTTC,CASSFGTFREQYF
-,TRBV4-1,-,TRBJ2-1,TGCGCCAGCAGCCACATCTCGGGAGAGCAGTTCTTC,CASSHISGEQFF
-,TRBV21-1,once,TRBJ2-4,TGTGCCAGCAGCATTTCATTAGTACAGGGGGTAGCCAAAAACATTCAGTACTTC,CASSISLVQGVAKNIQYF
-,TRBV6-4,-,TRBJ2-1,TGTGCCAGCAGGGGAAGAAGAAGTGGATGTGGAAATGAGCAGTTCTTC,CASRGRRSGCGNEQFF
TRBD2,TRBV7-8,-,TRBJ2-3,TGTGCCAGCAGCTCCCGCGGCGGACTAGCGGGCACAGATACGCAGTATTTT,CASSSRGGLAGTDTQYF
-,TRBV7-6,-,TRBJ2-3,TGTGCCAGCAGCTTAGGGTCCTTACGAACAGATACGCAGTATTTT,CASSLGSLRTDTQYF
-,TRBV9,-,TRBJ2-2,TGTGCCAGCAGCCTCACCGGGGAGCTGTTTTTT,CASSLTGELFF
TRBD2,TRBV7-9,-,TRBJ2-1,TGTGCCAGCGGCGGGAGGGATGGAAATGAGCAGTTCTTC,CASGGRDGNEQFF
-,TRBV29-1,-,TRBJ2-1,TGCAGCGTTGATCTGGGAAGTGGCAATGAGCAGTTCTTC,CSVDLGSGNEQFF
-,TRBV10-3,-,TRBJ2-1,TGTGCCATCACCCCACTACCCTACAATGAGCAGTTCTTC,CAITPLPYNEQFF
-,TRBV9,-,TRBJ2-1,TGTGCCAGCAGCGAGACGGACACCTACAATGAGCAGTTCTTC,CASSETDTYNEQFF
-,TRBV2,-,TRBJ2-3,TGTGCCAGCCCTACCGCAGGGAGGAGGACAGATACGCAGTATTTT,CASPTAGRRTDTQYF
-,TRBV6-5,-,TRBJ1-1,TGTGCCAGTACACAGAACGGATTCACTGAAGCTTTCTTT,CASTQNGFTEAFF
-,TRBV11-2,-,TRBJ1-2,TGTGCCAGCAGCATCTCGGGGGAAGACTATGGCTACACCTTC,CASSISGEDYGYTF
TRBD1,TRBV5-5,few,TRBJ2-7,TGTGCCAGCAGTTTACAGGGGGCCGTTTCGGAACAGTACTTC,CASSLQGAVSEQYF
TRBD2,TRBV18,-,TRBJ2-7,TGTGCCAGCTCACCGGGACTAGCGGGAGCCTCCTACGAGCAGTACTTC,CASSPGLAGASYEQYF